This is a list of T cell receptor beta chains from one sample in a study of a mutant IDH1 vaccine in newly diagnosed glioma. No antigens are known for them. The protocol was immunoSEQ multiplex PCR, while the TCRdb copy is restricted to in-frame clones and leaves out a portion. The data contain approximately 57,000 clones, approximately 80% of them singletons. The source was PBMCs, collected from a glioma patient whose treatment included an IDH1 peptide vaccine. The receptor set was obtained from a woman aged 18 to 35 with glioma. Some clones in this sample may be carry-over from other donors' samples. Both conserved end residues are part of each CDR3. Each record gives: J gene, V gene, D gene, clone size, CDR3 protein, CDR3 DNA. The D gene is left open where the match is weak. Expanded clones get a size class; other rows say once, few or many, or leave the size out.

TRBJ2-1,TRBV30,-,-,CAGGLGSEQFF,TGTGCCGGGGGGCTCGGAAGTGAGCAGTTCTTC
TRBJ1-2,TRBV5-4,TRBD1,few,CASSLDRGSYGYTF,TGTGCCAGCAGCTTGGACAGGGGGTCCTATGGCTACACCTTC
TRBJ1-6,TRBV6-5,TRBD1,-,CASSQTGQANSPLHF,TGTGCCAGCAGTCAGACGGGACAGGCTAATTCACCCCTCCACTTT
TRBJ2-3,TRBV30,-,few,CAWEVGTDTQYF,TGTGCCTGGGAAGTAGGGACAGATACGCAGTATTTT
TRBJ1-2,TRBV5-1,TRBD1,-,CASSLGGTGGANYGYTF,TGCGCCAGCAGCTTAGGTGGGACAGGGGGCGCGAACTATGGCTACACCTTC
TRBJ2-7,TRBV6-5,-,-,CASLRGVEQYF,TGTGCCAGTCTCAGGGGAGTCGAGCAGTACTTC
TRBJ1-2,TRBV9,-,-,CASSVWTADYGYTF,TGTGCCAGCAGCGTGTGGACAGCTGACTATGGCTACACCTTC
TRBJ2-4,TRBV7-8,-,-,CASSPPRTDIQYF,TGTGCCAGCAGCCCCCCCCGGACAGACATTCAGTACTTC
TRBJ1-1,TRBV7-8,-,few,CASSTLPGTTWATAFF,TGTGCCAGCAGCACCTTGCCCGGGACGACATGGGCTACAGCTTTCTTT
TRBJ1-3,TRBV25-1,TRBD1,-,CASSGGGGTIYF,TGTGCCAGCAGTGGAGGGGGCGGCACCATATATTTT
TRBJ2-7,TRBV7-6,-,-,CASSLKGAGTDYEQYF,TGTGCCAGCAGCTTAAAAGGAGCAGGCACCGACTACGAGCAGTACTTC
TRBJ2-7,TRBV5-6,-,-,CASSEDSLPSSYEQYF,TGTGCCAGCAGCGAGGACTCTCTCCCTAGCTCCTACGAGCAGTACTTC
TRBJ1-3,TRBV6-8,TRBD1,-,CASSYSRDRGDDTIYF,TGTGCCAGCAGTTACTCGAGGGACAGGGGGGACGACACCATATATTTT
TRBJ1-5,TRBV2,-,-,CASSADSFPSLAPQHF,TGTGCCAGCAGTGCAGACTCCTTCCCCTCCTTAGCGCCCCAGCATTTT
TRBJ1-2,TRBV12-5,-,-,CASGSNNYGYTF,TGTGCTAGTGGCAGCAACAACTATGGCTACACCTTC
TRBJ1-2,TRBV29-1,-,-,CSAGSDYGYTF,TGCAGCGCCGGATCGGACTATGGCTACACCTTC
TRBJ2-2,TRBV12-5,-,-,CASGLAGLGELFF,TGTGCTAGTGGTTTGGCGGGCCTCGGGGAGCTGTTTTTT
TRBJ1-1,TRBV5-1,-,few,CASSPQADNTEAFF,TGCGCCAGCAGCCCACAGGCGGATAACACTGAAGCTTTCTTT
TRBJ2-5,TRBV18,TRBD2,-,CASSPTGLAGGNQETQYF,TGTGCCAGCTCACCGACGGGACTAGCGGGGGGGAACCAAGAGACCCAGTACTTC
TRBJ2-7,TRBV6-6,TRBD2,-,CASNFLAGGYEQYF,TGTGCCAGCAATTTTTTAGCGGGAGGCTACGAGCAGTACTTC
TRBJ2-7,TRBV14,-,once,CASSPVRRSGVDSYEQYF,TGTGCCAGCAGCCCGGTCCGGAGGTCGGGAGTCGACTCCTACGAGCAGTACTTC
TRBJ2-5,TRBV2,TRBD1,-,CASVSDRGLQETQYF,TGTGCCAGCGTTTCGGACAGGGGCCTCCAAGAGACCCAGTACTTC
TRBJ1-4,TRBV2,TRBD1,-,CASRRDRDEKLFF,TGTGCCAGCAGACGGGACAGGGATGAAAAACTGTTTTTT
TRBJ1-2,TRBV7-2,TRBD1,-,CASSGTGTVNYGYTF,TGTGCCAGCAGCGGGACCGGGACAGTAAACTATGGCTACACCTTC
TRBJ2-1,TRBV4-2,-,-,CASSQDNEQFF,TGTGCCAGCAGCCAAGACAATGAGCAGTTCTTC
TRBJ2-5,TRBV6-6,TRBD1,-,CASSPQGAGETQYF,TGTGCCAGCAGCCCACAGGGGGCCGGAGAGACCCAGTACTTC
TRBJ1-5,TRBV7-8,-,-,CASSLVLGSSNQPQHF,TGTGCCAGCAGCTTAGTCCTGGGTTCGAGCAATCAGCCCCAGCATTTT
TRBJ2-5,TRBV27,-,-,CASSEGGQETQYF,TGTGCCAGCAGTGAAGGGGGTCAAGAGACCCAGTACTTC
TRBJ1-1,TRBV14,-,-,CASSQGWLNTEAFF,TGTGCCAGCAGCCAAGGGTGGCTGAACACTGAAGCTTTCTTT
TRBJ2-5,TRBV18,-,once,CASSPPLTRGETQYF,TGTGCCAGCTCACCACCGTTGACTAGGGGGGAGACCCAGTACTTC
TRBJ2-7,TRBV29-1,-,-,CSVVGRHEQYF,TGCAGCGTTGTAGGGAGGCACGAGCAGTACTTC
TRBJ1-5,TRBV6-1,-,-,CASSEVWVIGNQPQHF,TGTGCCAGCAGTGAAGTATGGGTGATCGGGAATCAGCCCCAGCATTTT
TRBJ2-1,TRBV5-6,TRBD2,-,CASSSFGGGGYNEQFF,TGTGCCAGCAGCTCATTTGGCGGGGGGGGCTACAATGAGCAGTTCTTC
TRBJ1-2,TRBV7-2,TRBD1,few,CASSLRDRAIFYGYTF,TGTGCCAGCAGCTTACGTGACAGGGCAATATTCTATGGCTACACCTTC
TRBJ2-3,TRBV7-9,-,few,CASSLGIGVSTDTQYF,TGTGCCAGCAGCTTAGGTATCGGGGTTTCAACAGATACGCAGTATTTT
TRBJ2-7,TRBV5-1,-,-,CASSLGPGNPYEQYF,TGCGCCAGCAGCTTGGGGCCAGGGAATCCCTACGAGCAGTACTTC